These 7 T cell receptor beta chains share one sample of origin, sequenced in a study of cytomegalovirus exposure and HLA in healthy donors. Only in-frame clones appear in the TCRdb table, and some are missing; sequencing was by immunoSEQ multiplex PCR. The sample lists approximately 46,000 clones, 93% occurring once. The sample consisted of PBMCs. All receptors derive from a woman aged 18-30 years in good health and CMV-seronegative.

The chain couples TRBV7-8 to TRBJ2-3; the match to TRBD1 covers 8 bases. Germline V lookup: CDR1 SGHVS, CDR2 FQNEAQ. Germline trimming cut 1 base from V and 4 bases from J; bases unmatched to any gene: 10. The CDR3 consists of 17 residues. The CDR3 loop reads CASSLEVDRGSADTQYF. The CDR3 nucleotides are TGTGCCAGCAGCTTAGAGGTCGACAGGGGTTCCGCAGATACGCAGTATTTT.

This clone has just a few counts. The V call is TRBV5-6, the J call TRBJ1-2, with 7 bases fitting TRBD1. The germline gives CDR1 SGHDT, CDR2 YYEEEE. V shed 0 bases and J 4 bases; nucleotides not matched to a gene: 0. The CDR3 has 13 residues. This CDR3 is CASSLDRGYGYTF. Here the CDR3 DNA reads TGTGCCAGCAGCTTGGACAGGGGCTATGGCTACACCTTC.

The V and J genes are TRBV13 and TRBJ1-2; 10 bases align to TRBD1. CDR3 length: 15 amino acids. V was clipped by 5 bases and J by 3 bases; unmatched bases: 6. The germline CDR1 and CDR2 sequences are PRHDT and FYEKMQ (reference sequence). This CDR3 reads CASSLRTGGDYGYTF. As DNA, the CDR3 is TGTGCCAGCAGCCTAAGGACAGGGGGTGACTATGGCTACACCTTC.

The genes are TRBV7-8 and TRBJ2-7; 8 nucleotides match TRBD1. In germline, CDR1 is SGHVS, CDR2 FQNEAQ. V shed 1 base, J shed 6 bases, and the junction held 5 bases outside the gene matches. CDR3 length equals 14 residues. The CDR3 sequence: CASSLVGQAIEQYF. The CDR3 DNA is TGTGCCAGCAGCTTAGTGGGACAGGCAATCGAGCAGTACTTC.

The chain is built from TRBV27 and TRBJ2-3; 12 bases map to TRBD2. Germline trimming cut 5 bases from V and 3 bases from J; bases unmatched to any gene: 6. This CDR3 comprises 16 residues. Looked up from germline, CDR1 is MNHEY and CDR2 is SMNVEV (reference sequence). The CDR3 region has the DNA TGTGCCAGCAGTCTAGCGGGAGGGCCGCTAACAGATACGCAGTATTTT. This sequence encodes CASSLAGGPLTDTQYF.

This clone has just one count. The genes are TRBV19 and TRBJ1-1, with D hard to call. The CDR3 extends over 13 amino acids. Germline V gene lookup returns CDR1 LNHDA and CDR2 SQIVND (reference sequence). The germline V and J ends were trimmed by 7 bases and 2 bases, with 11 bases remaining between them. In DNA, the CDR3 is TGTGCCAGTAATCAACAGATAAACACTGAAGCTTTCTTT. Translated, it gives CASNQQINTEAFF. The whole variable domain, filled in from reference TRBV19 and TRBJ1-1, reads DGGITQSPKYLFRKEGQNVTLSCEQNLNHDAMYWYRQDPGQGLRLIYYSQIVNDFQKGDIAEGYSVSREKKESFPLTVTSAQKNPTAFYLCASNQQINTEAFFGQGTRLTVV.

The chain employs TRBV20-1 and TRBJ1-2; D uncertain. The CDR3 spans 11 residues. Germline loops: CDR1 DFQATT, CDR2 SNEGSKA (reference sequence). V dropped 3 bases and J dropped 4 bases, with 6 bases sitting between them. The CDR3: CSASTGYGYTF. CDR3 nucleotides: TGCAGTGCTAGTACGGGCTATGGCTACACCTTC.